Described below is a single T cell receptor beta chain sequence and its context. This sample stems from a study of T cells in Graves' hyperthyroidism and ophthalmopathy. At the level of the study: Pretreatment peripheral blood was obtained at initial diagnosis.

Germline values: CDR1 DFQATT, CDR2 SNEGSKA (reference sequence). J was trimmed by 10 bases and V by 5 bases; bases with no gene match: 10. The CDR3 is 13 residues long. The CDR3 regions of TCR beta were amplified from RNA transcripts. A set of HTBI primers served as the primers for a first-round RT-PCR of the TCR CDR3. TCRdb used MiXCR to reprocess the multiplex PCR reads, holding one entry per CDR3 protein. Of about 420,000 distinct CDR3 sequences in the sample, 15% to 19% were seen once. This TCR came from a woman younger than 35 with Graves' hyperthyroidism. Sequencing was carried out using blood. The chain links TRBV20-1 to TRBJ1-4, with TRBD1 identical over 7 bases. For the CDR3, the DNA is TGCAGTGCTGCCGGGACAGCCACTGGAAAACTGTTTTTT. It encodes CSAAGTATGKLFF.